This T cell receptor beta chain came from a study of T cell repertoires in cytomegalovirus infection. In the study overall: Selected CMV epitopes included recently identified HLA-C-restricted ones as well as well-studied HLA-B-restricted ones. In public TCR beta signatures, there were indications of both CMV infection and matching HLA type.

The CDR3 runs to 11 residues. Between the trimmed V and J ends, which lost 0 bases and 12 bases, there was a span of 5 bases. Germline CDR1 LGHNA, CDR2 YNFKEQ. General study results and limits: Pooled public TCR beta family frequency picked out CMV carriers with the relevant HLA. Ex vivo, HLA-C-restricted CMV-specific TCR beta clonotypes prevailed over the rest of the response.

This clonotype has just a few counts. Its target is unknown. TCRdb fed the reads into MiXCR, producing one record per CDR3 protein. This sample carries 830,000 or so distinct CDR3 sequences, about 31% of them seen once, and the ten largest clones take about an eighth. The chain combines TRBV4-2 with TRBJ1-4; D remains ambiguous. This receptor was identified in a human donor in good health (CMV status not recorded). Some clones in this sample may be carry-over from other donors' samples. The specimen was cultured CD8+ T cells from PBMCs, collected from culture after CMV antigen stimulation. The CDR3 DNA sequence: TGTGCCAGCAGCCAAGATTTAGAACTGTTTTTT. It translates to CASSQDLELFF.